Each of the 10 T cell receptor beta chains below was sequenced from the same sample in a study of regulatory T cells in long-lasting Graves disease. Building the TCR beta libraries relied on iRepertoire HTBI primers, and CDR3 regions underwent Arm-PCR. TCRdb recomputed calls from the multiplex PCR reads with MiXCR, one row per CDR3 protein. The sample has 400,000 to 500,000 distinct CDR3 sequences, 14% seen once. The time point is: newly diagnosed GD, antithyroid drugs for less than 3 months. There was RNA extracted from PBMCs, and the TCR library was made from it. This same sample was also taken into another study, of T cells in Graves' hyperthyroidism and ophthalmopathy.

Sequencing was performed on peripheral blood mononuclear cells (PBMCs), taken at new diagnosis, from a patient treated with antithyroid drugs. Receptor source: a woman aged 45 to 65 with Graves disease.

The chain joins TRBV6-2 or TRBV6-3 to TRBJ1-2; tentatively, D is TRBD1 (6 bases). Trimming stripped 0 bases from V and 5 bases from J, with 16 bases between. The CDR3 runs to 16 residues. CDR1 is MNHEY, CDR2 SVGEGT, per germline. CDR3 DNA sequence: TGTGCCAGCAGTTACTCATCCGGGGGCGAAAATTATGGCTACACCTTC. Translated, it gives CASSYSSGGENYGYTF.

This clonotype was detected many times. V usage is TRBV27 and J usage is TRBJ2-7; TRBD2 matches 8 bases. The CDR3 sequence is 14 residues long. The germline V gene has CDR1 MNHEY and CDR2 SMNVEV (reference sequence). With 3 bases clipped from V and 3 bases from J, the junction kept 4 bases outside the gene matches. CDR3 nucleotide sequence: TGTGCCAGCAGTTTTAGCGGGGAAATCTACGAGCAGTACTTC. Protein sequence: CASSFSGEIYEQYF.

In this sample, this clonotype turned up many times. This chain joins TRBV27 and TRBJ2-5, with a possible D match to TRBD2 (6 bases). CDR1 is MNHEY and CDR2 is SMNVEV in the germline V gene (reference sequence). This CDR3 has 13 residues. V lost 6 bases and J lost 3, with 11 bases in between. The CDR3 coding sequence is TGTGCCAGCAGCCTTAGCGGAGAAGAGACCCAGTACTTC. The encoded protein is CASSLSGEETQYF.

This clonotype was counted ten times or more. This chain links TRBV4-1 with TRBJ2-7; D perhaps matches TRBD1 (6 bases). CDR3 length equals 15 residues. In germline, CDR1 is MGHRA, CDR2 YSYEKL. V was cut by 0 bases and J by 3 bases, with 12 bases left in between. The CDR3 sequence: CASSQDWAGVYEQYF. In DNA form, the CDR3 reads TGCGCCAGCAGCCAAGATTGGGCAGGGGTCTACGAGCAGTACTTC.

This clonotype was seen a handful of times. The J gene is TRBJ1-4, the V gene TRBV27; 8 bases map to TRBD1. This CDR3 contains 14 residues. Germline V gene data show CDR1 as MNHEY and CDR2 as SMNVEV (reference sequence). V lost 0 bases to trimming and J lost 7 bases; unmatched junction nucleotides: 1. In nucleotides, the CDR3 is TGTGCCAGCAGTTTATCCAGGGGGCGTGAAAAACTGTTTTTT. It is translated as CASSLSRGREKLFF.

There are a few counts of this clonotype. J is TRBJ2-1 and V is TRBV5-1, with D perhaps TRBD1 (6 bases). CDR3 length: 16 residues. The ends were cut back, 0 bases at V and 2 bases at J, with 12 bases in the middle. Germline V gives CDR1 SGHRS, CDR2 YFSETQ. Written as DNA, the CDR3 is TGCGCCAGCAGCTTGGGGCGAGGGGGACCCTACAATGAGCAGTTCTTC. This encodes CASSLGRGGPYNEQFF.

Worth noting for this clonotype: A much larger clone lies a single base off, so this may be a read error. The CDR3 spells CSARLDVALYNEQFF. The CDR3 bases are TGCAGTGCAAGGTTGGACGTTGCTTTATACAATGAGCAGTTCTTC. V usage is TRBV20-1 and J usage is TRBJ2-1; no clear D. The V and J ends lost 6 bases and 4 bases respectively, with 19 bases between them. Germline V gene data show CDR1 as DFQATT and CDR2 as SNEGSKA (reference sequence). CDR3 length equals 15 residues.

This clonotype was detected many times. The chain combines TRBV20-1 with TRBJ2-1; 8 bases line up with TRBD2. The CDR3 contains 14 residues. The ends lost 5 bases at V and 6 bases at J; junction bases unmatched: 9. Germline CDR1 reads DFQATT; CDR2 reads SNEGSKA (reference sequence). The CDR3 sequence: CSALREGRGNEQFF. CDR3 sequence (DNA): TGCAGTGCTCTCCGGGAGGGCCGGGGCAATGAGCAGTTCTTC.

This clonotype was counted only a few times. The chain is built from TRBV6-2 or TRBV6-3 and TRBJ2-1, with D possibly matching TRBD1 (6 bases). V lost 7 bases and J lost 0, with 13 bases in between. The CDR3 consists of 15 residues. CDR1 is MNHEY, CDR2 SVGEGT, per germline. This chain's CDR3 is CASMTGPSSYNEQFF. The CDR3 DNA follows: TGTGCCAGCATGACAGGTCCGAGCTCCTACAATGAGCAGTTCTTC.

The table lists this clonotype with many counts. This sequence joins TRBV11-2 and TRBJ1-1; the D is unclear. With 1 base removed from V and 3 bases from J, the gap between germline ends came to 9 bases. The CDR3 has 14 amino acids. CDR1 and CDR2 from the germline V gene are SGHAT and FQNNGV. CDR3 loop: CASSLGRQDTEAFF. CDR3 bases: TGTGCCAGCAGCTTAGGGCGGCAGGACACTGAAGCTTTCTTT. Drawing the rest from reference TRBV11-2 and TRBJ1-1, the complete variable domain is EAGVAQSPRYKIIEKRQSVAFWCNPISGHATLYWYQQILGQGPKLLIQFQNNGVVDDSQLPKDRFSAERLKGVDSTLKIQPAKLEDSAVYLCASSLGRQDTEAFFGQGTRLTVV.